This entry features one T cell receptor beta chain sequence. The data belong to a study of cytomegalovirus exposure and HLA in healthy donors. A multiplex PCR was run with 60 Vbeta primers and 13 Jbeta primers. The data were produced by immunoSEQ multiplex PCR, yet TCRdb's version contains in-frame clones alone and is incomplete. The data show more than 85,000 clones, more than 60% seen once. Specimen: PBMCs. This TCR was sampled from a man between 25 and 39 years old in good health and CMV-seronegative.

The CDR3 loop is CASSLGLAGGETQYF. In DNA, the CDR3 is TGTGCCAGCAGCTTAGGACTAGCGGGAGGAGAGACCCAGTACTTC. The chain is built from TRBV11-2 and TRBJ2-5; 13 bases fit TRBD2. Germline V gene lookup returns CDR1 SGHAT and CDR2 FQNNGV. The CDR3 length is 15 residues. Trimming cost V 1 base and J 4 bases; bases outside gene matches: 0.